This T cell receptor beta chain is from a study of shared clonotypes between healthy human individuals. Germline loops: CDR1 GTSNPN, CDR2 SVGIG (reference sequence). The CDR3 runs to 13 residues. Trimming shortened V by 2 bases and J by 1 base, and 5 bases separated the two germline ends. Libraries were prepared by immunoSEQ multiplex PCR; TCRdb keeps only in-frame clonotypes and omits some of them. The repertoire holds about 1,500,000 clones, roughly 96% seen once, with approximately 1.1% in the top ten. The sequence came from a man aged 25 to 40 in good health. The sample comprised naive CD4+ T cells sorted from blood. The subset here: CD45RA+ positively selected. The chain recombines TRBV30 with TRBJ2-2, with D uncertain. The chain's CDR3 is CAWSYGNTGELFF. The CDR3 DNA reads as TGTGCCTGGAGTTACGGGAACACCGGGGAGCTGTTTTTT.